Presented here are 21 T cell receptor beta chains from one specimen sequenced in a study of blood T cell repertoires in COVID-19. Only in-frame clones appear in the TCRdb table, and some are missing; sequencing was by immunoSEQ multiplex PCR. The sample yields hundreds of thousands of clones, 80% to 90% seen once. Input material: PBMCs or T cells enriched from blood (not recorded which). All receptors come from a young man who had recovered from COVID-19.

CDR3: CAISDSGSPYNEQFF. The CDR3 bases are TGTGCCATCAGTGATTCAGGGTCCCCCTACAATGAGCAGTTCTTC. V usage is TRBV10-3 and J usage is TRBJ2-1, with D possibly matching TRBD1 (5 bases). The CDR3 covers 15 residues. Germline assignment: CDR1 ENHRY and CDR2 SYGVKD. Trimming shortened V by 3 bases and J by 2 bases, and 11 bases separated the two germline ends.

The rearrangement uses TRBV14 and TRBJ2-1; 10 positions agree with TRBD2. V trimming: 3 bases; J trimming: 4 bases; junction bases outside the gene matches: 6. Looked up from germline, CDR1 is SGHDN and CDR2 is FVKESK. This CDR3 region has 16 residues. The CDR3 DNA reads as TGTGCCAGCAGCCAGGTTCTAGCGGGAGTATACAATGAGCAGTTCTTC. Encoded protein: CASSQVLAGVYNEQFF.

This clone was seen only once. This same CDR3 is encoded by further DNA sequences in the sample. V gene TRBV18 combines with J gene TRBJ1-1; D is possibly TRBD1 (5 bases). V lost 3 bases and J lost 0, with 8 bases in between. The CDR3 covers 14 residues. Per the germline V gene, CDR1 is KGHSH and CDR2 is LQKENI. CDR3 region: CASSPRGVNTEAFF. For the CDR3, the DNA is TGTGCCAGCTCACCCCGGGGGGTGAACACTGAAGCTTTCTTT.

The chain combines TRBV28 with TRBJ1-4, with a weak D call TRBD1 (5 bases). This CDR3 is built from 14 residues. Germline CDR1 and CDR2: MDHEN and SYDVKM. V lost 6 bases, J lost 8 bases, and 16 bases lay in between. The CDR3 is CASRGGGEREKLFF. In nucleotides, the CDR3 is TGTGCCAGCAGGGGCGGAGGGGAACGCGAAAAACTGTTTTTT. Together with reference TRBV28 and TRBJ1-4, the CDR3 gives the full variable domain: DVKVTQSSRYLVKRTGEKVFLECVQDMDHENMFWYRQDPGLGLRLIYFSYDVKMKEKGDIPEGYSVSREKKERFSLILESASTNQTSMYLCASRGGGEREKLFFGSGTQLSVL.

V and J are TRBV6-5 and TRBJ2-7; weak D call: TRBD1 (6 bases). The germline CDR1 and CDR2 sequences are MNHEY and SVGAGI. The V gene lost 5 bases and the J gene lost 2 bases, with 13 bases spanning the gap. The CDR3 is 14 amino acids. The CDR3 sequence: CASSLRDTTYEQYF. The CDR3 coding sequence is TGTGCCAGCAGTCTCCGGGACACCACCTACGAGCAGTACTTC.

The J gene is TRBJ1-3, the V gene TRBV5-1; D possibly corresponds to TRBD1 (5 bases). The CDR3 totals 17 residues. V was trimmed by 0 bases and J by 0 bases, leaving 13 bases between them. The germline gives CDR1 SGHRS, CDR2 YFSETQ. The CDR3 reads CASSLGNTGASGNTIYF. CDR3 DNA sequence: TGCGCCAGCAGCTTGGGGAATACAGGAGCCTCTGGAAACACCATATATTTT.

The CDR3, as DNA: TGTGCCAGCGTCGCGGGAAACACCATATATTTT. This codes for CASVAGNTIYF. The J gene is TRBJ1-3, the V gene TRBV6-5, with D uncertain. Germline lookup yields CDR1 MNHEY and CDR2 SVGAGI. This CDR3 is 11 amino acids long. With 8 bases removed from V and 4 bases from J, the gap between germline ends came to 6 bases.

The chain employs TRBV25-1 and TRBJ1-5; TRBD1 agrees at 7 bases. Germline trimming cut 4 bases from V and 7 bases from J; bases unmatched to any gene: 13. The CDR3 is made up of 16 amino acids. Germline values: CDR1 MGHDK, CDR2 SYGVNS. CDR3 region: CASSGTGTDGGQPQHF. In nucleotides, the CDR3 is TGTGCCAGCAGTGGTACCGGGACAGACGGTGGGCAGCCCCAGCATTTT. The full variable domain, completed using reference TRBV25-1 and TRBJ1-5, is EADIYQTPRYLVIGTGKKITLECSQTMGHDKMYWYQQDPGMELHLIHYSYGVNSTEKGDLSSESTVSRIRTEHFPLTLESARPSHTSQYLCASSGTGTDGGQPQHFGDGTRLSIL.

This sequence joins TRBV4-1 and TRBJ2-5; possible D gene TRBD1, 5 bases. Germline V CDR1 and CDR2: MGHRA, YSYEKL. This CDR3 spans 14 amino acids. Trimming removed 0 bases at V and 2 bases at J, with 7 bases between. This chain's CDR3 is CASSQENRQETQYF. The CDR3 bases are TGCGCCAGCAGCCAAGAAAACAGGCAAGAGACCCAGTACTTC.

The genes are TRBV4-2 and TRBJ2-3; the match to TRBD2 covers 15 bases. The germline V gene encodes CDR1 LGHNA and CDR2 YNFKEQ. Losses at the gene ends were 6 bases for V and 3 bases for J; bases not matched to a gene: 4. The CDR3 totals 16 residues. CDR3 in amino acids: CASSPGTSGRTDTQYF. The CDR3 nucleotides read TGTGCCAGCAGTCCCGGGACTAGCGGGAGGACAGATACGCAGTATTTT.

Only a few counts were recorded for this clone. The chain carries TRBV19 and TRBJ1-5; D not resolved. Germline V gives CDR1 LNHDA, CDR2 SQIVND (reference sequence). This CDR3 is 15 amino acids long. Trimming took off 3 bases at V and 6 bases at J, with 15 bases between the two ends. In DNA form, the CDR3 reads TGTGCCAGTAGTATCGGAGGGTCGGGGTTTCAGCCCCAGCATTTT. Residues: CASSIGGSGFQPQHF.

The chain couples TRBV4-2 to TRBJ1-6, with 9 bases identical to TRBD1. J was trimmed by 8 bases and V by 0 bases; bases with no gene match: 11. The CDR3 length is 18 residues. Germline lookup yields CDR1 LGHNA and CDR2 YNFKEQ. CDR3 in amino acids: CASSQDNTSGTGYSPLHF. The CDR3 DNA reads as TGTGCCAGCAGCCAAGATAATACTTCCGGGACAGGGTATTCACCCCTCCACTTT.

This CDR3 reads CASRRLRDNSYGYTF. The CDR3 DNA follows: TGTGCCAGCAGGAGACTCCGGGACAACTCCTATGGCTACACCTTC. The rearrangement joins TRBV6-5 to TRBJ1-2; perhaps TRBD1 as D (6 bases). Germline V gene lookup returns CDR1 MNHEY and CDR2 SVGAGI. Trimming removed 6 bases from V and 4 bases from J, with 18 bases in between. The CDR3 totals 15 residues.

The chain carries TRBV3-1 (or the pseudogene TRBV3-2) and TRBJ2-2; D unclear. Per the germline V gene, CDR1 is LGHDT and CDR2 is YNNKEL (reference sequence). The CDR3 runs 14 residues. Trimming took 0 bases from V and 5 from J, leaving 7 bases between them. CDR3 sequence (DNA): TGTGCCAGCAGCCAAGATGACATAACCGGGGAGCTGTTTTTT. Translated, it gives CASSQDDITGELFF.

The chain joins TRBV28 to TRBJ1-5; perhaps TRBD1 as D (6 bases). From germline, CDR1 is MDHEN and CDR2 SYDVKM. The CDR3 has 18 residues. The V end lost 1 base, the J end lost 7 bases, and 23 bases lay between the germline ends. CDR3 residues: CASSLLYGAGAFGQPQHF. CDR3 DNA sequence: TGTGCCAGCAGTTTATTATATGGGGCGGGGGCGTTTGGGCAGCCCCAGCATTTT.

V is TRBV4-1 and J is TRBJ1-6; D is unclear. Trimming took off 4 bases at V and 2 bases at J, with 3 bases between the two ends. The germline V gene encodes CDR1 MGHRA and CDR2 YSYEKL. The CDR3 is made up of 13 amino acids. The CDR3 DNA reads TGCGCCAGCAGCCCAACCTATAATTCACCCCTCCACTTT. Protein: CASSPTYNSPLHF.

The rearrangement joins TRBV6-5 to TRBJ2-5; D not resolved. The V and J ends lost 7 bases and 2 bases respectively, with 17 bases between them. CDR1 and CDR2 (germline): MNHEY, SVGAGI. The CDR3 totals 15 residues. The DNA for the CDR3 is TGTGCCAGCAACTCCCCCGTAGCCGAACAAGAGACCCAGTACTTC. It is translated as CASNSPVAEQETQYF.

This chain links TRBV19 with TRBJ2-1; D is ambiguous. Germline values: CDR1 LNHDA, CDR2 SQIVND (reference sequence). The V and J ends lost 3 bases and 2 bases respectively, with 11 bases between them. This CDR3 is 15 amino acids long. The CDR3 region is CASSMTGNTYNEQFF. For the CDR3, the DNA is TGTGCCAGTAGTATGACTGGCAACACCTACAATGAGCAGTTCTTC.

This clone was recorded many times. The chain recombines TRBV7-2 with TRBJ2-1; 8 bases fit TRBD2. Trimming at V came to 3 bases and at J to 6 bases, leaving 4 bases not matched to a gene. The CDR3 has 14 residues. Per germline, CDR1 SGHTA and CDR2 FQGNSA. The CDR3 protein is CASSLREVFNEQFF. In nucleotides, the CDR3 is TGTGCCAGCAGCTTGCGGGAGGTCTTCAATGAGCAGTTCTTC.

This sequence joins TRBV6-1 and TRBJ1-3; the D is unclear. The CDR3 runs 15 residues. The V gene's germline CDR1 is MNHNS and CDR2 SASEGT. V gave up 3 bases and J gave up 0 bases, with 9 bases separating them. CDR3 amino acids: CASSEQVSSGNTIYF. CDR3 bases: TGTGCCAGCAGTGAGCAGGTCAGCTCTGGAAACACCATATATTTT.

The V and J genes are TRBV3-1 (or the pseudogene TRBV3-2) and TRBJ2-1, with 9 bases that match TRBD1. Unmatched junction bases numbered 3, after V lost 3 bases and J lost 6 bases. CDR1 is LGHDT and CDR2 is YNNKEL in the germline V gene (reference sequence). CDR3 size: 14 residues. CDR3 coding DNA: TGTGCCAGCAGCCACACGACAGGGGGCAATGAGCAGTTCTTC. Residues: CASSHTTGGNEQFF.